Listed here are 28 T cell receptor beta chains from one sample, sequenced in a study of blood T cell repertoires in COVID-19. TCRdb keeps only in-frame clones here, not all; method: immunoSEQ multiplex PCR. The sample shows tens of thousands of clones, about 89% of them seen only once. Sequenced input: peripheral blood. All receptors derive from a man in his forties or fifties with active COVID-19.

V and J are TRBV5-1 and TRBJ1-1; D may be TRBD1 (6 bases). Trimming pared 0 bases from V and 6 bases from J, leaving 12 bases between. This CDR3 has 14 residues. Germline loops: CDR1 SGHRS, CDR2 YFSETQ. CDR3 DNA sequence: TGCGCCAGCAGCTTGGGAACAGGGTCCCCTGAAGCTTTCTTT. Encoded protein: CASSLGTGSPEAFF.

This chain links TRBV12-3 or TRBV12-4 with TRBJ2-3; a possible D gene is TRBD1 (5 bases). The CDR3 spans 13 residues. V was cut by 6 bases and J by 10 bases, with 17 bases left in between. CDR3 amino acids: CASSQGILLAQYF. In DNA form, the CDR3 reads TGTGCCAGCAGCCAGGGTATTTTGCTTGCGCAGTATTTT.

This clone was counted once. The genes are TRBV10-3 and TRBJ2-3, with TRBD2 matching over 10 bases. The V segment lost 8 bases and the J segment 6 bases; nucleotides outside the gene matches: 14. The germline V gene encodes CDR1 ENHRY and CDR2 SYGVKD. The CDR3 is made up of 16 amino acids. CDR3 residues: CAIREGLAGVMDTQYF. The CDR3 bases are TGTGCCATCCGCGAAGGTCTAGCGGGAGTGATGGATACGCAGTATTTT.

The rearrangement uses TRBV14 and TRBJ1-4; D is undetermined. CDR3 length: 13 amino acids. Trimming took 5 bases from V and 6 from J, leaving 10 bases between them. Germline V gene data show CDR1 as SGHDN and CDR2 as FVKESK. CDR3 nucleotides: TGTGCCAGCAGCTCAGGCGTCTATGAAAAACTGTTTTTT. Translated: CASSSGVYEKLFF. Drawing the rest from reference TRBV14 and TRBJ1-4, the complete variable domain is EAGVTQFPSHSVIEKGQTVTLRCDPISGHDNLYWYRRVMGKEIKFLLHFVKESKQDESGMPNNRFLAERTGGTYSTLKVQPAELEDSGVYFCASSSGVYEKLFFGSGTQLSVL.

CDR3 nucleotides: TGTGCCAGCAGCCAAGGCGGGATTCATCAGCCCCAGCATTTT. This sequence encodes CASSQGGIHQPQHF. The chain has TRBV3-1 (or the pseudogene TRBV3-2) and TRBJ1-5; D is uncertain. V dropped 1 base and J dropped 5 bases, with 9 bases sitting between them. The CDR3 is made up of 14 amino acids. The germline V gene has CDR1 LGHDT and CDR2 YNNKEL (reference sequence).

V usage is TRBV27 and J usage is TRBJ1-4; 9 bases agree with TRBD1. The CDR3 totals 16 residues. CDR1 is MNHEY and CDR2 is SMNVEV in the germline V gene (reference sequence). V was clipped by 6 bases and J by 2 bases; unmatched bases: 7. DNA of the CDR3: TGTGCCAGCAGCCTACAGGGGGCAGCGACTAATGAAAAACTGTTTTTT. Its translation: CASSLQGAATNEKLFF. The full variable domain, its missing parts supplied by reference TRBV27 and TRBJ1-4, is EAQVTQNPRYLITVTGKKLTVTCSQNMNHEYMSWYRQDPGLGLRQIYYSMNVEVTDKGDVPEGYKVSRKEKRNFPLILESPSPNQTSLYFCASSLQGAATNEKLFFGSGTQLSVL.

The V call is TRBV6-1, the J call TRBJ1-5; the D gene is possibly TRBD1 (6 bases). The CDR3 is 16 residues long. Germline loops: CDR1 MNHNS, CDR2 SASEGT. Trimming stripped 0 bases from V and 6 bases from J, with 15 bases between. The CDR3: CASSEANRAVGQPQHF. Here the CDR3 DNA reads TGTGCCAGCAGTGAAGCTAACAGGGCCGTTGGTCAGCCCCAGCATTTT.

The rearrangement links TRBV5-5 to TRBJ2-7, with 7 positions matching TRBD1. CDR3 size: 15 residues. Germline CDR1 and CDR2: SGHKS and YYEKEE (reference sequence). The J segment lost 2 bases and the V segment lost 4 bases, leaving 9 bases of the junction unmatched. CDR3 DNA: TGTGCCAGCAGCGGACAGGTGAACCCTACCTACGAGCAGTACTTC. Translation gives CASSGQVNPTYEQYF.

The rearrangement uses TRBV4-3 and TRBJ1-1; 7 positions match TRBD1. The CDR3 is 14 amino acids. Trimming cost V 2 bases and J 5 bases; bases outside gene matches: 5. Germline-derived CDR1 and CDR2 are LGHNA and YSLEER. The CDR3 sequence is CASSQIQGITEAFF. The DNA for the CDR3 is TGCGCCAGCAGCCAAATACAGGGGATAACTGAAGCTTTCTTT.

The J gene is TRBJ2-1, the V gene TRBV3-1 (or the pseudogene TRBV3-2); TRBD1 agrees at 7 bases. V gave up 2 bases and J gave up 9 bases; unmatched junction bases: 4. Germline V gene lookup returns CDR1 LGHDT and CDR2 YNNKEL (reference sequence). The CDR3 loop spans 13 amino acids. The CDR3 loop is CASSQTRQGEQFF. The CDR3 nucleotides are TGTGCCAGCAGCCAAACAAGACAGGGTGAGCAGTTCTTC.

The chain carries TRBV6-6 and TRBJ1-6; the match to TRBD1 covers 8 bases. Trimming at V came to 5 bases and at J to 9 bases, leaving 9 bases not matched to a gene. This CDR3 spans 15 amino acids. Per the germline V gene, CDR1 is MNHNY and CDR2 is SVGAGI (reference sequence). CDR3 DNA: TGTGCCAGCAGTGCCTCCGGGACAGGCCGTTCACCCCTCCACTTT. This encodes CASSASGTGRSPLHF.

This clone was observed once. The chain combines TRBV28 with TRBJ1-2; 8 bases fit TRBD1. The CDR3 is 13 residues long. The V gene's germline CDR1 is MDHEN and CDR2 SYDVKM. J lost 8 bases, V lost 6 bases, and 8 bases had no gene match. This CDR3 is CASRRQGATGYTF. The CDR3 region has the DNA TGTGCCAGCAGGCGGCAGGGGGCAACGGGCTACACCTTC.

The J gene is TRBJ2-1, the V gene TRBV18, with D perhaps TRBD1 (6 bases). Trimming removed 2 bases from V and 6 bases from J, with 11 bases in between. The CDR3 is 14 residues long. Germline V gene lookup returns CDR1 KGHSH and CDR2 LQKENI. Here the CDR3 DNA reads TGTGCCAGCTCACCATTAGGGGGTGGCAATGAGCAGTTCTTC. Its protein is CASSPLGGGNEQFF.

The CDR3 reads CASSSRDRGITGELFF. The CDR3 region has the DNA TGTGCCAGTAGCTCCCGGGACAGGGGGATCACCGGGGAGCTGTTTTTT. The chain employs TRBV19 and TRBJ2-2; the match to TRBD1 covers 11 bases. The CDR3 runs to 16 residues. V dropped 6 bases and J dropped 4; count of bases not matched to a gene: 7. The germline gives CDR1 LNHDA, CDR2 SQIVND (reference sequence). The entire variable domain, with the rest obtained from reference TRBV19 and TRBJ2-2, is as follows: DGGITQSPKYLFRKEGQNVTLSCEQNLNHDAMYWYRQDPGQGLRLIYYSQIVNDFQKGDIAEGYSVSREKKESFPLTVTSAQKNPTAFYLCASSSRDRGITGELFFGEGSRLTVL.

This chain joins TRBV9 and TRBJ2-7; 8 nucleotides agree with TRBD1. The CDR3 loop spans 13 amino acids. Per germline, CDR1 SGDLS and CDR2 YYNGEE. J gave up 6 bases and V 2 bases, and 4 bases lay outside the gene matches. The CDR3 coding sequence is TGTGCCAGCAGCGTCAGGGGGCGGGGCGAGCAGTACTTC. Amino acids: CASSVRGRGEQYF.

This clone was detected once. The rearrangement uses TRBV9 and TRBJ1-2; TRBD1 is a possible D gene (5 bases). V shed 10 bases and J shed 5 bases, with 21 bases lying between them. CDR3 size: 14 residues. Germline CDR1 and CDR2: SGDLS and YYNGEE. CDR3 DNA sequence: TGTGCCTCCACCGGGGGAACCAAGCATTATGGCTACACCTTC. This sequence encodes CASTGGTKHYGYTF.

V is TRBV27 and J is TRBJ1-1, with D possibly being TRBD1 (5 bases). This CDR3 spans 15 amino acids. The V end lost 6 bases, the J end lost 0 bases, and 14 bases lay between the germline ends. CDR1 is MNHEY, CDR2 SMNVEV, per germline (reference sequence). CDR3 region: CASRVGARMNTEAFF. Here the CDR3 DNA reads TGTGCCAGCAGGGTAGGGGCGCGGATGAACACTGAAGCTTTCTTT.

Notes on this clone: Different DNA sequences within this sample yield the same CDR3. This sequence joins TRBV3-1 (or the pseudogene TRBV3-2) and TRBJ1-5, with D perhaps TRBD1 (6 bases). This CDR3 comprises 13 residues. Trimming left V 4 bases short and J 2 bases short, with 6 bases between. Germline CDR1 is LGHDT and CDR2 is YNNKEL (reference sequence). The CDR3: CASSRQGNQPQHF. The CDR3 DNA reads TGTGCCAGCAGCCGACAGGGCAATCAGCCCCAGCATTTT.

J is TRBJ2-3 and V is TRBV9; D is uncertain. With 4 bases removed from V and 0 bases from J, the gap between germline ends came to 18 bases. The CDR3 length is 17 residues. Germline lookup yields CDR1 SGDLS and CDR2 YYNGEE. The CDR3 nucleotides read TGTGCCAGCAGCCCACTGGGTGGAGTTATTAGCACAGATACGCAGTATTTT. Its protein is CASSPLGGVISTDTQYF.

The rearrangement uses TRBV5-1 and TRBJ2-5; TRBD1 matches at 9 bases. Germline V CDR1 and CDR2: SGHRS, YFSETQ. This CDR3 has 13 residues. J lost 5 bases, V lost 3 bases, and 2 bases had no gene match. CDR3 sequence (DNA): TGCGCCAGCAGCTCACAGGGGGCCGAGACCCAGTACTTC. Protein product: CASSSQGAETQYF.

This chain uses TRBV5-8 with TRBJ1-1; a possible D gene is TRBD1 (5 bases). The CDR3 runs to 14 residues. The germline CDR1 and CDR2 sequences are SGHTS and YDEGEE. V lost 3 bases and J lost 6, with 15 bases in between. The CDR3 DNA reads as TGTGCCAGCAGCTACCCTGGAGGGACCGCTGAAGCTTTCTTT. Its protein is CASSYPGGTAEAFF. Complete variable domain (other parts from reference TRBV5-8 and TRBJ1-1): EAGVTQSPTHLIKTRGQQATLRCSPISGHTSVYWYQQALGLGLQFLLWYDEGEERNRGNFPPRFSGRQFPNYSSELNVNALELEDSALYLCASSYPGGTAEAFFGQGTRLTVV.

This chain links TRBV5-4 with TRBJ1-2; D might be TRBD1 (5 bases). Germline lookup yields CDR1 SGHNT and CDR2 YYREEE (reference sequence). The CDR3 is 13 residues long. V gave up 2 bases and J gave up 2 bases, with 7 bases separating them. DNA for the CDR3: TGTGCCAGCAGCTTAGACAGCAACTATGGCTACACCTTC. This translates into CASSLDSNYGYTF. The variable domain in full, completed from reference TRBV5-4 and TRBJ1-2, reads ETGVTQSPTHLIKTRGQQVTLRCSSQSGHNTVSWYQQALGQGPQFIFQYYREEENGRGNFPPRFSGLQFPNYSSELNVNALELDDSALYLCASSLDSNYGYTFGSGTRLTVV.

The CDR3 reads CASSPGTSGMYTQYF. CDR3 sequence (DNA): TGTGCCAGCAGCCCCGGGACTAGCGGGATGTATACGCAGTATTTT. This chain links TRBV5-4 with TRBJ2-3; 13 bases match TRBD2. There are 15 residues in the CDR3. V lost 4 bases, J lost 7 bases, and 6 bases stayed unmatched. CDR1 and CDR2 from the germline V gene are SGHNT and YYREEE (reference sequence).

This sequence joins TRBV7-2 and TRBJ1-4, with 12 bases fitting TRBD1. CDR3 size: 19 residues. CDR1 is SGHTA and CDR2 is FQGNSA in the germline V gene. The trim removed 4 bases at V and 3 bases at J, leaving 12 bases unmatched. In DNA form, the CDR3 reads TGTGCCAGCAGCTCTACCGGGACAGGGGGCGGGTTGGCTAATGAAAAACTGTTTTTT. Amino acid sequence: CASSSTGTGGGLANEKLFF.

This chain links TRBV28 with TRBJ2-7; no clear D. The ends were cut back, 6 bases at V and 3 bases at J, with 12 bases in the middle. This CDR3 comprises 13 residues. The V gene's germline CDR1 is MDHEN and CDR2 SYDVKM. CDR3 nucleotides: TGTGCCAGCAGACACCCTAACAGCTACGAGCAGTACTTC. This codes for CASRHPNSYEQYF.

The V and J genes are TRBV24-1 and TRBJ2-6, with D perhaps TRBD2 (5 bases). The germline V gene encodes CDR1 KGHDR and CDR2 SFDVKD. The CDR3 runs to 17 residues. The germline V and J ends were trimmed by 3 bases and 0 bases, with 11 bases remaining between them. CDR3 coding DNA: TGTGCCACCAGTGATGCCATCGGGAACTCTGGGGCCAACGTCCTGACTTTC. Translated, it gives CATSDAIGNSGANVLTF.

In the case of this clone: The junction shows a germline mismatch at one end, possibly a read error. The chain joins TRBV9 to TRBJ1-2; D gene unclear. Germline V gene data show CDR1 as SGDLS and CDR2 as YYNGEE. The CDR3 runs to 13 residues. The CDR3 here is CATSPGPNYGYTF. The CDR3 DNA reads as TGTGCCACCAGCCCAGGTCCTAACTATGGCTACACCTTC.

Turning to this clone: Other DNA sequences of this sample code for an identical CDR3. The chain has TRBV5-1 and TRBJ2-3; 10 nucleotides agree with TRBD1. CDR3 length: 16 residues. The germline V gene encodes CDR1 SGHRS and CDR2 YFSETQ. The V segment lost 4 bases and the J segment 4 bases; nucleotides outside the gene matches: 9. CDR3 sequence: CASSPPGTGEADTQYF. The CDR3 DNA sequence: TGCGCCAGCAGCCCCCCCGGGACAGGGGAGGCAGATACGCAGTATTTT. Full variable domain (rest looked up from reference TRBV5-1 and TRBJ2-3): KAGVTQTPRYLIKTRGQQVTLSCSPISGHRSVSWYQQTPGQGLQFLFEYFSETQRNKGNFPGRFSGRQFSNSRSEMNVSTLELGDSALYLCASSPPGTGEADTQYFGPGTRLTVL.